This T cell receptor (beta chain) was recovered during a study of shared clonotypes between healthy human individuals. Study observations and caveats: As a rule, naive subsets had a larger estimated richness than memory subsets.

Only in-frame clones appear in the TCRdb table, and some are missing; sequencing was by immunoSEQ multiplex PCR. This table has around 600,000 clones, 85% to 95% appearing once. V was clipped by 4 bases and J by 0 bases; unmatched bases: 3. CDR3 length: 15 residues. Germline CDR1 reads SGDLS; CDR2 reads YYNGEE. CD45RO-negative, CCR7-positively selected cells formed the naive CD8 fraction, excluding terminally differentiated effector memory CD45RA+ cells. In the case of this clone: What it recognizes is unknown.

The sample taken for sequencing was naive CD8+ T cells sorted from blood. The sequence was collected from a woman in her twenties or thirties in good health. The chain couples TRBV9 to TRBJ2-1; 8 nucleotides align to TRBD2. The CDR3 bases are TGTGCCAGCAGCATCGGGACTAGCTCCTACAATGAGCAGTTCTTC. Translating gives CASSIGTSSYNEQFF.